These T cell receptor beta chains were read from a single sample in a study of cytomegalovirus exposure and HLA in healthy donors. The data were produced by immunoSEQ multiplex PCR, yet TCRdb's version contains in-frame clones alone and is incomplete. The table has 200,000 or so clones, over 80% seen once. The specimen sequenced was PBMCs. The receptors derive from a boy aged 2 to 9 in good health and CMV-seronegative. The CDR3 runs from the conserved cysteine through the conserved F or W. Each record gives: D gene, clone size, V gene, J gene, CDR3 DNA, CDR3 protein. D genes are given only for firm matches. Not all rows give a size; the values are once, few, many and, for expanded clones, a class.

.	.	TRBV9	TRBJ2-3	TGTGCCAGCAGCGTAGCTGTTGCGGAGAGTCTCACAGATACGCAGTATTTT	CASSVAVAESLTDTQYF
TRBD2	.	TRBV10-3	TRBJ2-7	TGTGCCATCAGTGACCAGGGACTAGCGGGGGGTAGCGAGCAGTACTTC	CAISDQGLAGGSEQYF
.	.	TRBV7-9	TRBJ2-7	TGTGCCAGCAGCTTAGATTCCGGAAGACTCTACGAGCAGTACTTC	CASSLDSGRLYEQYF
.	.	TRBV6-5	TRBJ2-3	TGTGCCAGCAGCTACCCAGGTTCAGGGGAGTATTTT	CASSYPGSGEYF
.	.	TRBV18	TRBJ2-1	TGTGCCAGCTCACCAAGCCGGGAGCAGTTCTTC	CASSPSREQFF
.	.	TRBV11-2	TRBJ2-3	TGTGCCAGCAGCTTACAGGGTAGCACAGATACGCAGTATTTT	CASSLQGSTDTQYF
.	.	TRBV10-1	TRBJ2-3	TGCGCCAGCAGTGAGTCGGCCAGCACAGATACGCAGTATTTT	CASSESASTDTQYF
TRBD1	.	TRBV4-1	TRBJ2-5	TGCGCCAGCAGCCCGGGGACAGTGGGAGAACGGGAGACCCAGTACTTC	CASSPGTVGERETQYF
TRBD1	.	TRBV7-9	TRBJ2-1	TGTGCCAGCAGCTTACAGGGGGCGCTAGGTAATGAGCAGTTCTTC	CASSLQGALGNEQFF
.	.	TRBV25-1	TRBJ1-5	TGTGCCAGCCAAGGAGGCGGCAATCAGCCCCAGCATTTT	CASQGGGNQPQHF
.	.	TRBV9	TRBJ2-7	TGTGCCAGCAGCGTAGATTTCGGGAGCGAGCAGTACTTC	CASSVDFGSEQYF
.	.	TRBV9	TRBJ2-2	TGTGCCAGCAGCATAGAGAAAGGAGGGGGGGAGCTGTTTTTT	CASSIEKGGGELFF
.	.	TRBV30	TRBJ2-3	TGTGCCTGGAGTAGCGCGGGGAATACGCAGTATTTT	CAWSSAGNTQYF
.	.	TRBV6-6	TRBJ1-3	TGTGCCAGCAGCACGGACAGCCTCTCTGGAAACACCATATATTTT	CASSTDSLSGNTIYF
.	once	TRBV9	TRBJ2-4	TGTGCCAGCAGCGTACTTAACGAAGGTCAGGGGAGAGCCAAAAACATTCAGTACTTC	CASSVLNEGQGRAKNIQYF
TRBD1	.	TRBV7-2	TRBJ1-6	TGTGCCAGCAGCACGCGGACAGGGGAAGGGTCCCTCCACTTT	CASSTRTGEGSLHF
TRBD1	.	TRBV7-9	TRBJ1-1	TGTTCCAGCAGCTTAGGAACGCAGACAGGGGGGATGGACACTGAAGCTTTCTTT	CSSSLGTQTGGMDTEAFF
.	.	TRBV7-9	TRBJ1-2	TGTGCCAGCAGGGGGGAGGCGTCCCCCGGCTACACCTTC	CASRGEASPGYTF
TRBD1	many	TRBV6-5	TRBJ2-7	TGTGCCAGCAGAGGGACAGGGAACAGCTACGAGCAGTACTTC	CASRGTGNSYEQYF
TRBD1	.	TRBV6-5	TRBJ1-5	TGTGCCAGCAGCCGGGACAGCCTCGGCCAGCCCCAGCATTTT	CASSRDSLGQPQHF
TRBD2	few	TRBV4-2	TRBJ2-3	TGTGCCAGCAGCCAAGCCGTGGCTAGCGGGAATACGCAGTATTTT	CASSQAVASGNTQYF
TRBD2	.	TRBV7-9	TRBJ2-1	TGTGCCAGCAGCCCCCGAGGAGGTAGCGGGTACAATGAGCAGTTCTTC	CASSPRGGSGYNEQFF
TRBD2	.	TRBV6-5	TRBJ2-3	TGTGCCAGCAGGCGGGAGGGGACAGATACGCAGTATTTT	CASRREGTDTQYF
TRBD2	once	TRBV25-1	TRBJ2-1	TGTGCCAGCAGTGATTTCCCTTCCGGGACTAGCGGGTGGAATGAGCAGTTCTTC	CASSDFPSGTSGWNEQFF
.	few	TRBV5-1	TRBJ1-1	TGCGCCAGCAGCTTTTATGACAGTCAAAGGACTGAAGCTTTCTTT	CASSFYDSQRTEAFF
.	.	TRBV7-9	TRBJ2-3	TGTGCCAGCAGCTTAGTAGCGTCAACTTCAGATACGCAGTATTTT	CASSLVASTSDTQYF
.	.	TRBV30	TRBJ1-2	TGTGCCTGGAGTGTAGATAGGGGGACTGGCTACACCTTC	CAWSVDRGTGYTF
.	.	TRBV4-1	TRBJ2-5	TGCGCCAGCAGCCCCGACTACCGCCAAGAGACCCAGTACTTC	CASSPDYRQETQYF
.	.	TRBV27	TRBJ1-2	TGTGCCAGCAGTTTAAGGGAGGGGCAGGTCTATGGCTACACCTTC	CASSLREGQVYGYTF
.	once	TRBV27	TRBJ2-7	TGTGCCAGCAGTTCAACAGGAAGCTCCTACGAGCAGTACTTC	CASSSTGSSYEQYF
.	once	TRBV7-8	TRBJ2-2	TGTGCCAGCAGCTCATTCTACCGGGACACCAAGGGCACCGGGGAGCTGTTTTTT	CASSSFYRDTKGTGELFF
TRBD2	.	TRBV19	TRBJ2-7	TGTGCCAGTAGTATAGAGGCAGGGACTAGGGACGAGCAGTACTTC	CASSIEAGTRDEQYF
TRBD1	.	TRBV18	TRBJ2-6	TGTGCCAGCTCCGGGACAGGGAAGTCTGGGGCCAACGTCCTGACTTTC	CASSGTGKSGANVLTF
.	once	TRBV7-9	TRBJ1-2	TGTGCCAGCAGCTTAGTCCTTTGGGGCGGCTACACCTTC	CASSLVLWGGYTF
.	once	TRBV19	TRBJ2-7	TGTGCCAGTAGTATAGTGGGGACTGAATCCTACGAGCAGTACTTC	CASSIVGTESYEQYF
.	.	TRBV5-1	TRBJ2-7	TGCGCCAGCAGCTTGGGACTCCCTCCCTACGAGCAGTACTTC	CASSLGLPPYEQYF
TRBD2	.	TRBV15	TRBJ2-3	TGTGCCACCAGCAGAGATCGACTAGCGGCCAGCACAGATACGCAGTATTTT	CATSRDRLAASTDTQYF
TRBD1	.	TRBV19	TRBJ2-2	TGTGCCAGCAGTGGGCTCGGGACAGGGGTCACCGGGGAGCTGTTTTTT	CASSGLGTGVTGELFF
.	.	TRBV6-5	TRBJ2-5	TGTGCCAGCAGTACCCCCGGGGTCCAGACCCAGTACTTC	CASSTPGVQTQYF
TRBD1	.	TRBV5-3	TRBJ1-2	TGTGCCAGAAGCTTCTTCGACAGGGAAGGCTATGGCTACACCTTC	CARSFFDREGYGYTF
TRBD2	.	TRBV27	TRBJ2-3	TGTGCCAGCAGTTCCCGGGGGTCTAGCGGGGCGGCAGATACGCAGTATTTT	CASSSRGSSGAADTQYF
TRBD2	once	TRBV7-2	TRBJ2-7	TGTGCCAGCAGCTTGGGACTAGCGTTCTCCTACGAGCAGTACTTC	CASSLGLAFSYEQYF
TRBD2	.	TRBV5-1	TRBJ2-1	TGCGCCAGCAGCTTGGCAGCGGGGAACTACAATGAGCAGTTCTTC	CASSLAAGNYNEQFF
TRBD1	once	TRBV19	TRBJ2-7	TGTGCCAGTAGACCCCGGGACAGGGGAGACGAGCAGTACTTC	CASRPRDRGDEQYF
.	.	TRBV4-1	TRBJ2-4	TGCGCCAGCAGCCAAGATCGGGGAGCAGATCGAGCCAAAAACATTCAGTACTTC	CASSQDRGADRAKNIQYF
TRBD2	.	TRBV6-5	TRBJ2-7	TGTGCCAGCAGTTACTCGGCTAGCGGGAGGCGGGAGCAGTACTTC	CASSYSASGRREQYF
.	.	TRBV11-2	TRBJ1-1	TGTGCCAGCAGCTCCAGTGAAGCTTTCTTT	CASSSSEAFF
.	.	TRBV9	TRBJ2-2	TGTGCCAGCAGCCTCCGACCGGGGAACACCGGGGAGCTGTTTTTT	CASSLRPGNTGELFF
.	.	TRBV4-1	TRBJ2-1	TGCGCCAGCAGCCGGGAAGAGACTAGGAAGTTCTTC	CASSREETRKFF
.	.	TRBV14	TRBJ2-5	TGTGCCAGCAGCCGGGGGACTGTACTGAGAGAGACCCAGTACTTC	CASSRGTVLRETQYF
TRBD1	.	TRBV5-8	TRBJ2-2	TGTGCCAGCCGGGGGACAGGGGGGAACACCGGGGAGCTGTTTTTT	CASRGTGGNTGELFF
TRBD2	.	TRBV6-4	TRBJ2-3	TGTGCCAGCAGTGACTCGACTAGCGGGCCCACAGATACGCAGTATTTT	CASSDSTSGPTDTQYF
TRBD1	once	TRBV14	TRBJ1-2	TGTGCCAGCAGCCAAGAAGGGGTGGACAGGCGGCCCGCTAACTATGGCTACACCTTC	CASSQEGVDRRPANYGYTF